The entry below gives a single T cell receptor (beta chain) sequence along with its context. Its antigen is not known. TCRdb's copy holds only in-frame clones and misses some; the assay was immunoSEQ multiplex PCR. In the table there are 68,000 or so clones, over 60% of which are singletons. The record originates from a study of T cell responses to AZD1222 COVID-19 vaccine. Turning to the study itself: Whether given at about 4 or about 12 weeks, second doses were pooled. General study results and limits: Dominant CD4 TCR responses targeted spike regions 160-218 and 743-854. Donors in the cohort were predominantly white British and more often female, and clonal diversity was possibly underestimated. Spike-specific TCR breadth and depth rose after two AZD1222 doses.

The specimen comprised peripheral blood, sampled on day 0 of AZD1222 vaccination. The TCR comes from an adult in good health.

The CDR3 sequence is CASSVSGNTIYF. DNA for the CDR3: TGTGCCAGCAGCGTCTCTGGAAACACCATATATTTT. The genes are TRBV11-2 and TRBJ1-3; D uncertain. From germline, CDR1 is SGHAT and CDR2 FQNNGV. Trimming shortened V by 5 bases and J by 0 bases, and 2 bases separated the two germline ends. This CDR3 has 12 amino acids.